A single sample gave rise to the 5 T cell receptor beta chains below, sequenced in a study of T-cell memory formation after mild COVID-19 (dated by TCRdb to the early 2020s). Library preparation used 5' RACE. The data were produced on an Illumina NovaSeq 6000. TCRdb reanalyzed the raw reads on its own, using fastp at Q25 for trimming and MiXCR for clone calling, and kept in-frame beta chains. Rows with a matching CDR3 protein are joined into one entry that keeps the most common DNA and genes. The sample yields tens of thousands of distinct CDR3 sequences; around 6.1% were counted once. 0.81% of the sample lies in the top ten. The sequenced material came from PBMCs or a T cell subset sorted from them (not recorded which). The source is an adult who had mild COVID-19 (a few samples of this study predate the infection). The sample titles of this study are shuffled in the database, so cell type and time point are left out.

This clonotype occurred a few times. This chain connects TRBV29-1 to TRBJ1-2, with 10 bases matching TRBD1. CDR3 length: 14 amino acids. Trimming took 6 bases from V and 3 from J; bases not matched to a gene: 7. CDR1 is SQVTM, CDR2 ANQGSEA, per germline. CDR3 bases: TGCAGCGTACTACCGGGACAGGGGTACTATGGCTACACCTTC. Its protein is CSVLPGQGYYGYTF.

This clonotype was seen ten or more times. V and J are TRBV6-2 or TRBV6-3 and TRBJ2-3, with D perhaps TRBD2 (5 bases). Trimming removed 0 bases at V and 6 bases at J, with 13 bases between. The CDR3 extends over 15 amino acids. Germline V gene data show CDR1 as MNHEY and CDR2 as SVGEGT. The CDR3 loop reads CASSYSTPRGDTQYF. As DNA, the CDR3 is TGTGCCAGCAGTTACTCGACGCCTCGGGGTGATACGCAGTATTTT.

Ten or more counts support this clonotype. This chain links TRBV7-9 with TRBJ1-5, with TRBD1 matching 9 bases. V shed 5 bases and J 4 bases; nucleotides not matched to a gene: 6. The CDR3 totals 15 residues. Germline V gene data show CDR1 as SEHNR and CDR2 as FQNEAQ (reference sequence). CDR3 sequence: CASSRAGQGNQPQHF. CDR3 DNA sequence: TGTGCCAGCAGCCGCGCGGGACAGGGTAATCAGCCCCAGCATTTT.

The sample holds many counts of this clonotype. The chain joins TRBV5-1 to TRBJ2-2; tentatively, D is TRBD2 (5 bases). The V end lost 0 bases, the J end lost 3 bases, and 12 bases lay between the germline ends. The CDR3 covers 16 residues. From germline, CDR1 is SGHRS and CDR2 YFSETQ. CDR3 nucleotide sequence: TGCGCCAGCAGCTTGGATCCAAACGGGGACACCGGGGAGCTGTTTTTT. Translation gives CASSLDPNGDTGELFF.

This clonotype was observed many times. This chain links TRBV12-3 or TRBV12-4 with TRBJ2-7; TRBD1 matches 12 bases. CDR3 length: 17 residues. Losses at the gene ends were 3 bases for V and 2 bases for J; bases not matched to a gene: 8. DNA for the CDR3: TGTGCCAGCAGTTTTGGGACAGGGGGCTTCGGCCCCTACGAGCAGTACTTC. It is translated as CASSFGTGGFGPYEQYF.